The rows below give T cell receptor beta chains drawn from one sample of a study of T cells expressing NK-cell markers. TCRdb reanalyzed the 5' RACE reads, giving one entry per CDR3 protein sequence and no DNA. The sample has about 460,000 distinct CDR3 sequences. The material sequenced was blood T cells: a sorted CD56 or NKG2C T cell subset, CD4+ or CD8+ T cells, or bulk PBMC T cells (not recorded which). All receptors derive from a woman aged 50 to 65 in good health. Each CDR3 is given with its conserved first and last residue.

j_call v_call cdr3_aa
TRBJ1-2 TRBV18 CASQQQQGHYGYTF
TRBJ2-7 TRBV2 CASRLTGPYEQYF
TRBJ1-4 TRBV5-1 CASSPGVGEKLFF
TRBJ2-2 TRBV5-1 CASSPKGAGGNTGELFF
TRBJ2-1 TRBV5-5 CASSPRTSGIGNEQFF
TRBJ2-3 TRBV4-1 CASSQHRVDTQYF
TRBJ2-2 TRBV3-1 CASSQETTSSTGELFF
TRBJ1-5 TRBV5-5 CASSRTVPGNQPQHF
TRBJ2-3 TRBV27 CASRSSGRDTQYF
TRBJ2-5 TRBV5-1 CASSLDTGEETQYF
TRBJ1-4 TRBV3-1 CASSRGRGATNEKLFF
TRBJ2-2 TRBV5-1 CASSFSQARGAGELFF
TRBJ2-3 TRBV28 CASSPLGLAFSTDTQYF
TRBJ2-6 TRBV29-1 CSVAKVRDRSGANVLTF
TRBJ2-3 TRBV20-1 CSARPHTLTDTQYF
TRBJ2-4 TRBV15 CATSRHRGGATKNIQYF
TRBJ1-1 TRBV27 CASRSNRAEAFF
TRBJ2-1 TRBV10-1 CASSEYRLAGNNEQFF
TRBJ1-1 TRBV20-1 CSAPIFTEAFF
TRBJ1-4 TRBV12-3/TRBV12-4 CASRTGGARYEKLFF
TRBJ2-5 TRBV5-1 CASSLGAARETQYF
TRBJ2-3 TRBV10-3 CAIGRTGATDTQYF